The present T cell receptor beta chain was sequenced within a study of siplizumab effects on memory and regulatory T cells. The study, taken as a whole, reports: Naive-or-memory phenotypes were unassignable for roughly 75-95% of proliferating CD4+ or CD8+ clones. Siplizumab significantly reduced alloreactive sequences traceable to unstimulated CD4+ memory cells.

Assay: immunoSEQ multiplex PCR; the TCRdb copy retains only in-frame clones and omits some. The repertoire holds 50,000 to 75,000 clones, with less than 80% as singletons. The germline CDR1 and CDR2 sequences are SGDLS and YYNGEE. Trimming pared 0 bases from V and 7 bases from J, leaving 11 bases between. The CDR3 contains 14 residues. On this clone itself: The antigen is undetermined.

The chain couples TRBV9 to TRBJ2-1; no firm D call. The receptor comes from a human donor in good health. The sequenced sample was memory CD4+ T cells sorted from blood. CDR3: CASSVGSTANEQFF. CDR3 DNA: TGTGCCAGCAGCGTAGGGAGCACAGCAAATGAGCAGTTCTTC.